Shown below are 16 T cell receptor beta chains from a single sample sequenced in a study of T cell repertoires in cytomegalovirus infection. For these receptors, no antigen is known. TCRdb re-called the reads through MiXCR, storing one row per CDR3 protein. There are a few hundred thousand distinct CDR3 sequences in the sample; about 39% occur only once, and 48% lies in the top ten. The sequencing here drew on cultured PBMCs, taken from culture after CMV antigen stimulation. The receptors here all came from a human donor in good health (CMV status not recorded). Some clones in this sample may be carry-over from other donors' samples.

There are a few counts of this clonotype. The chain joins TRBV28 to TRBJ1-1; D unclear. Trimming removed 5 bases from V and 5 bases from J, with 18 bases in between. CDR1 is MDHEN, CDR2 SYDVKM, per germline. This CDR3 has 15 amino acids. CDR3 sequence (DNA): TGTGCCAGCAGTCCTGCCGGGTCCGGGAGGACTGAAGCTTTCTTT. Amino acids: CASSPAGSGRTEAFF.

This chain connects TRBV7-2 to TRBJ2-7; 7 nucleotides align to TRBD2. The CDR3 runs to 16 residues. CDR1 and CDR2 (germline): SGHTA, FQGNSA. Germline trimming cut 2 bases from V and 7 bases from J; bases unmatched to any gene: 14. Here the CDR3 DNA reads TGTGCCAGCAGCTTATCTCTGGGCGGGGGAGTCGTGGAGCAGTACTTC. As protein: CASSLSLGGGVVEQYF.

The chain couples TRBV12-3 or TRBV12-4 to TRBJ1-5, with 8 bases aligning to TRBD1. Germline trimming cut 3 bases from V and 5 bases from J; bases unmatched to any gene: 3. The CDR3 consists of 14 residues. Here the CDR3 reads CASSLSGGHQPQHF. The CDR3 DNA reads TGTGCCAGCAGTTTGTCAGGGGGCCATCAGCCCCAGCATTTT.

The V gene is TRBV7-8, the J gene TRBJ2-5, with unresolved D. Germline V gives CDR1 SGHVS, CDR2 FQNEAQ. The CDR3 is 14 amino acids. V dropped 5 bases and J dropped 1 base, with 11 bases sitting between them. The CDR3: CASSPWPVQETQYF. DNA of the CDR3: TGTGCCAGCAGCCCCTGGCCGGTCCAAGAGACCCAGTACTTC.

The rearrangement joins TRBV6-5 to TRBJ2-3; a possible D gene is TRBD1 (6 bases). This CDR3 region has 14 residues. Germline-derived CDR1 and CDR2 are MNHEY and SVGAGI. Deletions cut 2 bases from V and 5 bases from J, with 11 bases between. CDR3 nucleotides: TGTGCCAGCAGTTACAGGACAGCACAAGATACGCAGTATTTT. It specifies CASSYRTAQDTQYF.

The chain combines TRBV10-3 with TRBJ2-3, with D possibly being TRBD1 (5 bases). Germline V CDR1 and CDR2: ENHRY, SYGVKD. This CDR3 region has 15 residues. With 3 bases removed from V and 1 base from J, the gap between germline ends came to 11 bases. CDR3 loop: CAISDPGKGTDTQYF. The CDR3 region has the DNA TGTGCCATCAGTGACCCAGGGAAGGGCACAGATACGCAGTATTTT.

This clonotype was observed a handful of times. The chain is built from TRBV7-9 and TRBJ2-3; tentatively, D is TRBD2 (6 bases). The CDR3 runs to 14 residues. Germline V CDR1 and CDR2: SEHNR, FQNEAQ (reference sequence). Trimming took 5 bases from V and 0 from J, leaving 9 bases between them. The CDR3 nucleotides are TGTGCCAGCAGCGGCGGGGTCAGCACAGATACGCAGTATTTT. Amino acids: CASSGGVSTDTQYF.

This chain connects TRBV7-6 to TRBJ2-7; 12 nucleotides agree with TRBD2. This CDR3 comprises 15 residues. Germline loops: CDR1 SGHVS, CDR2 FNYEAQ. The ends lost 3 bases at V and 4 bases at J; junction bases unmatched: 4. In nucleotides, the CDR3 is TGTGCCAGCAGCTTCGCTAGCGGGAGGGATTACGAGCAGTACTTC. Its protein product is CASSFASGRDYEQYF. The full variable domain, in which reference TRBV7-6 and TRBJ2-7 provide the parts outside the CDR3, is GAGVSQSPRYKVTKRGQDVALRCDPISGHVSLYWYRQALGQGPEFLTYFNYEAQQDKSGLPNDRFSAERPEGSISTLTIQRTEQRDSAMYRCASSFASGRDYEQYFGPGTRLTVT.

This clonotype was counted a few times. This rearrangement joins TRBV7-2 to TRBJ2-7, with TRBD2 as a possible D gene (5 bases). This CDR3 has 13 residues. Trimming stripped 5 bases from V and 7 bases from J, with 15 bases between. Germline V CDR1 and CDR2: SGHTA, FQGNSA. This chain's CDR3 is CASSPSGSWEQYF. The CDR3 bases are TGTGCCAGCAGCCCCTCGGGAAGTTGGGAGCAGTACTTC.

This clonotype came up a few times. This chain links TRBV12-3 or TRBV12-4 with TRBJ2-4; 8 nucleotides line up with TRBD1. CDR3 length: 16 amino acids. Trimming removed 6 bases from V and 5 bases from J; junction bases left unmatched: 12. The CDR3: CASSPTTGVGQNIQYF. CDR3 DNA: TGTGCCAGCAGCCCTACGACAGGGGTCGGACAAAACATTCAGTACTTC.

The V call is TRBV4-3, the J call TRBJ2-1; 12 bases align to TRBD2. Unmatched junction bases numbered 2, after V lost 1 base and J lost 7 bases. Germline V CDR1 and CDR2: LGHNA, YSLEER. The CDR3 covers 15 residues. CDR3 residues: CASSQGLAGVNEQFF. CDR3 nucleotides: TGCGCCAGCAGCCAAGGACTAGCGGGAGTTAATGAGCAGTTCTTC.

The chain recombines TRBV10-3 with TRBJ2-7; 11 bases fit TRBD1. Germline CDR1 and CDR2: ENHRY and SYGVKD. J lost 2 bases, V lost 10 bases, and 4 bases had no gene match. This CDR3 has 13 residues. The CDR3 sequence is CATGQGATYEQYF. DNA for the CDR3: TGTGCCACCGGACAGGGGGCCACCTACGAGCAGTACTTC.

The V call is TRBV20-1, the J call TRBJ1-5; D ambiguous. The V gene's germline CDR1 is DFQATT and CDR2 SNEGSKA (reference sequence). Trimming removed 6 bases at V and 4 bases at J, with 16 bases between. The CDR3 loop spans 14 amino acids. CDR3 in amino acids: CSAPAAGWNQPQHF. CDR3 nucleotides: TGCAGTGCGCCCGCCGCGGGGTGGAATCAGCCCCAGCATTTT.

The gene calls are TRBV11-2 and TRBJ2-3; possibly TRBD1 for D (7 bases). This CDR3 region has 17 residues. Trimming took off 3 bases at V and 3 bases at J, with 19 bases between the two ends. Germline assignment: CDR1 SGHAT and CDR2 FQNNGV. CDR3 protein: CASSLEGRRGPTDTQYF. The CDR3 nucleotides read TGTGCCAGCAGCTTGGAGGGGAGGAGGGGGCCAACAGATACGCAGTATTTT.

This rearrangement joins TRBV6-1 to TRBJ2-2; 9 nucleotides line up with TRBD1. This CDR3 region has 16 residues. CDR1 is MNHNS and CDR2 is SASEGT in the germline V gene. J lost 4 bases, V lost 2 bases, and 5 bases had no gene match. The CDR3: CASSESGQGFTGELFF. CDR3 coding DNA: TGTGCCAGCAGTGAAAGCGGACAGGGGTTCACCGGGGAGCTGTTTTTT.

The chain joins TRBV15 to TRBJ2-1, with 11 bases identical to TRBD2. The CDR3 covers 16 residues. Germline CDR1 and CDR2: LNHNV and YYDKDF (reference sequence). The J segment lost 7 bases and the V segment lost 2 bases, leaving 7 bases of the junction unmatched. The CDR3, as DNA: TGTGCCACCAGCAGATTAGCGGGGGGGCCTAGGAATGAGCAGTTCTTC. It specifies CATSRLAGGPRNEQFF.